The rows below give T cell receptor beta chains drawn from one sample of a study of blood T cell repertoires in COVID-19. The protocol was immunoSEQ multiplex PCR, while the TCRdb copy is restricted to in-frame clones and leaves out a portion. The data show some 170,000 clones, about 90% seen once. The sequenced material came from PBMCs or T cells enriched from blood (not recorded which). All receptors derive from a human donor with acute COVID-19. The donor label of this sample is uncertain. CDR3s include the opening cysteine and the closing phenylalanine or tryptophan. D genes are given only for firm matches. For some rows the clone size is stated as once, few or many, or as a class when expanded; others skip it.

>TRBV5-4|TRBD1|few|TRBJ2-7
TGTGCCAGCAGCTCGGGACAGGGCTGGTACGGCGAGCAGTACTTC
CASSSGQGWYGEQYF
>TRBV6-2/TRBV6-3|NA|NA|TRBJ1-5
TGTGCCAGCAGTTACTTTCCGGGGAAGGGCAATCAGCCCCAGCATTTT
CASSYFPGKGNQPQHF
>TRBV7-2|NA|NA|TRBJ1-1
TGTGCCAGCAGCTTCCAGACAGGAGCGAACACTGAAGCTTTCTTT
CASSFQTGANTEAFF
>TRBV29-1|NA|NA|TRBJ2-1
TGCAGCGTTGCGATGGCCCCACCACGCAATGAGCAGTTCTTC
CSVAMAPPRNEQFF
>TRBV4-3|TRBD2|NA|TRBJ2-3
TGCGCCAGCAGCCAAGGCCCCCCCGCCGGACTAGCGGGTAGCACAGATACGCAGTATTTT
CASSQGPPAGLAGSTDTQYF
>TRBV9|NA|NA|TRBJ1-6
TGTGCCAGCAGCGTAGCAGGTATCGATTCACCCCTCCACTTT
CASSVAGIDSPLHF
>TRBV30|NA|NA|TRBJ2-1
TGTGCCTGGGGGTCCGGGGGATACAATGAGCAGTTCTTC
CAWGSGGYNEQFF
>TRBV3-1/TRBV3-2|TRBD2|NA|TRBJ2-1
TGTGCCAGCAGCCAAGAGGGCGGACTAGCGGGCTACAATGAGCAGTTCTTC
CASSQEGGLAGYNEQFF
>TRBV4-1|TRBD1|NA|TRBJ2-7
TGCGCCAGCAGCCATTTGCCGGGACAGGGGGGAATCTACGAGCAGTACTTC
CASSHLPGQGGIYEQYF
>TRBV21-1|NA|NA|TRBJ2-1
TGTGCCAGCAGCAAAGACCCCGCCGACAGGGGTCGGGTATACAATGAGCAGTTCTTC
CASSKDPADRGRVYNEQFF
>TRBV2|NA|NA|TRBJ2-1
TGTGCCAGCATACAGGAGAGCTCCTACAATGAGCAGTTCTTC
CASIQESSYNEQFF
>TRBV7-9|NA|NA|TRBJ2-5
TGTGCCAGCAGCTTAGCCCTGGGCATGCAAGAGACCCAGTACTTC
CASSLALGMQETQYF
>TRBV6-2/TRBV6-3|NA|NA|TRBJ2-3
TGTGCCAGCAGTTACGTCCCCGGGGTTGAGTCCACAGATACGCAGTATTTT
CASSYVPGVESTDTQYF
>TRBV5-1|TRBD1|NA|TRBJ1-2
TGCGCCAGCAGCTTGGGGGGGACAGGAACTGGCTACACCTTC
CASSLGGTGTGYTF
>TRBV6-5|TRBD2|NA|TRBJ2-7
TGTGCCAGCAGTTACTTCGGACTAGCGGGGAGGGAGCAGTACTTC
CASSYFGLAGREQYF
>TRBV5-1|TRBD2|NA|TRBJ2-5
TGCGCCAGCAGCTTGGACAGCGGGGGGCAAGAGACCCAGTACTTC
CASSLDSGGQETQYF